The entry below describes one T cell receptor (beta chain). The antigen remains unidentified. Use of 60 Vbeta and 13 Jbeta primers characterized the PCR. Repertoires were generated with immunoSEQ multiplex PCR, while TCRdb's copy carries only in-frame clones and drops some. Its clone listing holds 90,000 to 130,000 clones. The sample belongs to a study of cytomegalovirus exposure and HLA in healthy donors. CDR1 is MDHEN, CDR2 SYDVKM, per germline. V dropped 3 bases and J dropped 4 bases, with 13 bases sitting between them. This CDR3 has 15 residues. Notes on the study in general: For most TCR beta V segments, an earlier analysis put the productive rate at about 87% or about 30% of the time. In a later analysis, V- and J-gene trimming of beta chains associated with a DCLRE1C missense variant, replicated independently. Judged likely to be a sequencing artifact was a cluster of highly shared sequence variants. The listing of some 170 TCR beta chains classed them as cytomegalovirus-associated.

The receptor's source is a man in his forties in good health and CMV-seropositive. The chain carries TRBV28 and TRBJ1-5; perhaps TRBD1 as D (6 bases). The source material was PBMCs. The CDR3 DNA reads TGTGCCAGCAGTTTGGGATCCACAGGGAATCAGCCCCAGCATTTT. Protein sequence: CASSLGSTGNQPQHF.